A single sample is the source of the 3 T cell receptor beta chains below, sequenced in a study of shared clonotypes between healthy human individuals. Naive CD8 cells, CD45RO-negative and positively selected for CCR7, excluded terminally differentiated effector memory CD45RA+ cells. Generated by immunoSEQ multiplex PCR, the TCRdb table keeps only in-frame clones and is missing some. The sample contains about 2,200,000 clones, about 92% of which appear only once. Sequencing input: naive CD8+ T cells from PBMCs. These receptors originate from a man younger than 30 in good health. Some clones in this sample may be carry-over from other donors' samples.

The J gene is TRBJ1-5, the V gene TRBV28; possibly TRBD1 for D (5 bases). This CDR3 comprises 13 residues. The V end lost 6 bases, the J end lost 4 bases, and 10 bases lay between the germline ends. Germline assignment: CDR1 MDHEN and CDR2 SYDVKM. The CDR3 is CASRTQENQPQHF. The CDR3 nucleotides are TGTGCCAGCAGAACACAGGAGAATCAGCCCCAGCATTTT.

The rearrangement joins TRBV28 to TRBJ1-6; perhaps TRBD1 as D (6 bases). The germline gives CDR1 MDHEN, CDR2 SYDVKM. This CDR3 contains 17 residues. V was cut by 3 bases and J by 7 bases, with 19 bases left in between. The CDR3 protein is CASSLFPQGIGNSPLHF. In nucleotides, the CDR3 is TGTGCCAGCAGTTTGTTCCCACAGGGTATTGGGAATTCACCCCTCCACTTT. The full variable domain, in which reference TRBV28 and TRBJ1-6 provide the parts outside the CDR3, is DVKVTQSSRYLVKRTGEKVFLECVQDMDHENMFWYRQDPGLGLRLIYFSYDVKMKEKGDIPEGYSVSREKKERFSLILESASTNQTSMYLCASSLFPQGIGNSPLHFGNGTRLTVT.

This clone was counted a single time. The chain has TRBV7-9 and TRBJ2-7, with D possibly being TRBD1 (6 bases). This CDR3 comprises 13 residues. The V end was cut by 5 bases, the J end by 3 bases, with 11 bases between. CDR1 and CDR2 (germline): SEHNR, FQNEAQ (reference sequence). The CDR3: CASSPGTRYEQYF. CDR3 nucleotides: TGTGCCAGCAGCCCCGGGACACGCTACGAGCAGTACTTC.